Included here is one T cell receptor beta chain sequence, with context. What it binds is not known. Method: immunoSEQ multiplex PCR; TCRdb's copy keeps in-frame clones and lacks some. This sample has 60,000 or so clones; about 85% occur once, and the top ten carry roughly 4.5%. The data are from a study of OX40 agonist ivuxolimab in advanced cancers. Germline assignment: CDR1 SGDLS and CDR2 YYNGEE. The V and J ends lost 3 bases and 3 bases respectively, with 13 bases between them. The CDR3 consists of 15 residues. Broader study findings: In the 0.1 to 3.0 mg/kg range, CD4+ and CD8+ blood T cells had expanded clonally by week 6.

Blood draws occurred at baseline, cycle 4 day 1, and cycle 7 day 1. The chain has TRBV9 and TRBJ2-1; a possible D gene is TRBD2 (5 bases). The starting material was CD4+ or CD8+ T cells sorted from blood, obtained in a trial of the OX40 agonist ivuxolimab. The sequence was obtained from an adult with an advanced solid tumor such as melanoma, head and neck, liver or kidney cancer. For the CDR3, the DNA is TGTGCCAGCAGCGGTAGCGACTACTACTACAATGAGCAGTTCTTC. Translation gives CASSGSDYYYNEQFF.